These 8 T cell receptor beta chains share one sample of origin, sequenced in a study of Ad26.COV2.S vaccination and SARS-CoV-2 variants. Treatment described: over 15 received Ad26.COV2.S at low or high dose, single or two shots; about 5 received placebo; per-sample allocation not given. The study sampled participants on day 63 after the first vaccine or placebo injection. Some clones are missing from TCRdb's copy, which holds only in-frame ones; the method was immunoSEQ multiplex PCR. The table includes 400,000 to 450,000 clones, around 93% detected once. The specimen comprised peripheral blood, sampled in a trial of Ad26.COV2.S vaccine versus placebo. The receptors originated from a person between 18 and 65 years old who received the Ad26.COV2.S COVID-19 vaccine or a placebo.

The chain has TRBV23-1 and TRBJ2-7; D not resolved. TRBV23-1 is an open reading frame whose function is uncertain. V was pared by 4 bases and J by 4 bases, with 8 bases between. There are 12 residues in the CDR3. The CDR3 sequence: CASSPSVYEQYF. The CDR3 nucleotides are TGCGCCAGCAGTCCATCTGTTTACGAGCAGTACTTC.

The V gene is TRBV5-6, the J gene TRBJ1-1, with D perhaps TRBD1 (5 bases). Per the germline V gene, CDR1 is SGHDT and CDR2 is YYEEEE. The V and J ends lost 4 bases and 0 bases respectively, with 25 bases between them. This CDR3 comprises 19 residues. The CDR3 region is CASSLGVSGILIMNTEAFF. The CDR3, as DNA: TGTGCCAGCAGCCTGGGGGTCTCGGGTATCCTAATCATGAACACTGAAGCTTTCTTT.

The chain joins TRBV27 to TRBJ2-1; 7 bases are shared with TRBD1. With V trimmed by 7 bases and J by 3 bases, 3 bases remained unmatched. The CDR3 is 13 amino acids. Germline V CDR1 and CDR2: MNHEY, SMNVEV (reference sequence). CDR3 loop: CASMDRNYNEQFF. The CDR3 coding sequence is TGTGCCAGCATGGACAGGAACTACAATGAGCAGTTCTTC.

The chain has TRBV18 and TRBJ1-6, with no clear D. Germline lookup yields CDR1 KGHSH and CDR2 LQKENI. Trimming took off 4 bases at V and 0 bases at J, with 4 bases between the two ends. This CDR3 contains 14 residues. The CDR3 bases are TGTGCCAGCTCACTGGGCTCCTATAATTCACCCCTCCACTTT. Protein product: CASSLGSYNSPLHF.

This chain uses TRBV6-2 or TRBV6-3 with TRBJ2-7; TRBD1 matches 7 bases. The CDR3 contains 15 residues. Unmatched junction bases numbered 8, after V lost 2 bases and J lost 4 bases. The germline CDR1 and CDR2 sequences are MNHEY and SVGEGT. The CDR3 loop reads CASSYGPEGAYEQYF. CDR3 coding DNA: TGTGCCAGCAGTTACGGGCCAGAGGGGGCGTACGAGCAGTACTTC.

The chain employs TRBV7-6 and TRBJ2-5; D is uncertain. CDR3 length: 14 residues. V shed 0 bases and J shed 5 bases, with 10 bases lying between them. CDR1 is SGHVS, CDR2 FNYEAQ, per germline. The CDR3: CASSLAGAGETQYF. The CDR3 region has the DNA TGTGCCAGCAGCTTAGCTGGCGCCGGGGAGACCCAGTACTTC.

The CDR3 nucleotides read TGTGCCAGCAGCTCCTCCCCCCCCTCGGGAAACAATGAGCAGTTCTTC. Translated: CASSSSPPSGNNEQFF. This chain uses TRBV7-2 with TRBJ2-1; the D gene is possibly TRBD2 (5 bases). The V and J ends lost 4 bases and 5 bases respectively, with 18 bases between them. This CDR3 comprises 16 residues. CDR1 and CDR2 from the germline V gene are SGHTA and FQGNSA.

On this clone itself: An end of the junction differs from the germline gene, which may be a read error. The chain couples TRBV3-1 (or the pseudogene TRBV3-2) to TRBJ1-2, with a possible D match to TRBD1 (5 bases). Germline-derived CDR1 and CDR2 are LGHDT and YNNKEL (reference sequence). The CDR3 totals 14 residues. The CDR3 region is CANSQDLGRTGYTF. The CDR3 region has the DNA TGTGCCAACAGCCAAGACCTGGGACGTACTGGCTACACCTTC.